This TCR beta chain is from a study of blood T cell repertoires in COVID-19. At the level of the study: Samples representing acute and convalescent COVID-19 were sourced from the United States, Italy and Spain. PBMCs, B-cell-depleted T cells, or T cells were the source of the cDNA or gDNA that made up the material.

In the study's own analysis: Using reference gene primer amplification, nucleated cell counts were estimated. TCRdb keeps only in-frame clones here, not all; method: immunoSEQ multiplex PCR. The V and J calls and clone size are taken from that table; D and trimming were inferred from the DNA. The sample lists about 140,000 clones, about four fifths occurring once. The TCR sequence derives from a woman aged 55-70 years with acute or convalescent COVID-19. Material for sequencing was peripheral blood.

CDR3 in amino acids: CASSVGTGNNEQFF. The CDR3 bases are TGTGCCAGCTCAGTCGGGACAGGTAACAATGAGCAGTTCTTC. The chain combines TRBV18 with TRBJ2-1; TRBD1 agrees at 8 bases. Per germline, CDR1 KGHSH and CDR2 LQKENI. The CDR3 runs to 14 residues. The trim removed 5 bases at V and 5 bases at J, leaving 5 bases unmatched.